This T cell receptor beta chain appears in the sequencing data of a study of beta chain features in type 1 diabetes. On the study more broadly: The study found patients and healthy donors alike in age, gender and cell yields. Investigators examined 107,917,701 sorted cells across all samples.

Expressed TCRB transcripts were sequenced after all isolated RNA was converted to cDNA. The data were produced by immunoSEQ multiplex PCR, yet TCRdb's version contains in-frame clones alone and is incomplete. The sample lists 600,000 to 750,000 clones, roughly an eighth seen once, with around 0.12% in the top ten. Findings of the study overall: All four CD4+ subsets from Type 1 diabetes patients carried moderately but significantly shorter TCRB CDR3s. Sequencing used cDNA, and cells with high TCR expression could therefore be over-represented. Patients' naive, central memory and Treg TCRB repertoires seemed closer to one another than those of healthy donors.

Note on this clone: Antigen specificity is unknown.

The CDR3 covers 17 residues. Trimming pared 4 bases from V and 0 bases from J, leaving 18 bases between. CDR1 and CDR2 (germline): SEHNR, FQNEAQ (reference sequence). The sample taken for sequencing was naive CD4+ T cells from blood. The sequence came from a man aged 30 to 39 with type 1 diabetes. The chain carries TRBV7-9 and TRBJ1-1, with D possibly matching TRBD1 (6 bases). CDR3 DNA sequence: TGTGCCAGCAGCTGGAAGGCCGGGACACAATTGAACACTGAAGCTTTCTTT. As protein: CASSWKAGTQLNTEAFF.